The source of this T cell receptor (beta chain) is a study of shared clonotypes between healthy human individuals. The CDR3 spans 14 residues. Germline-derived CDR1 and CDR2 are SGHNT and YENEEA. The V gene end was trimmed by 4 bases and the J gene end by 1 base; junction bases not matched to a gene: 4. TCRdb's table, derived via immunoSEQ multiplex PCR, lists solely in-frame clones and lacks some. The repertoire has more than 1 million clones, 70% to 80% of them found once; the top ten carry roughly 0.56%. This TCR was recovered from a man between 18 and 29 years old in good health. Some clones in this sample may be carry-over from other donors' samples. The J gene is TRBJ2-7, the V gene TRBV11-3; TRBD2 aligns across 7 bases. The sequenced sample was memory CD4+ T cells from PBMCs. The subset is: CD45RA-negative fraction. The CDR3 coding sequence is TGTGCCAGCAGCTCGGGCGGGAGATCCTACGAGCAGTACTTC. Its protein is CASSSGGRSYEQYF.